This TCR beta chain stems from a study of early T cells in non-severe SARS-CoV-2 infection. Study overall: Unsorted whole-blood RNA was sequenced in bulk, leaving chains unpaired.

This clonotype has a handful of counts. Its specificity is not known. Study observations and caveats: The matching step, a VDJdb search, favored anti-spike CD8 responses and missed private and CD4 specificities.

Germline CDR1 DFQATT, CDR2 SNEGSKA (reference sequence). The CDR3 totals 13 residues. The V segment lost 3 bases and the J segment 14 bases; nucleotides outside the gene matches: 8. Individual cDNA molecules received unique molecular identifiers. TCRdb ran MiXCR on the 5' RACE reads and lists one entry per CDR3 protein. The table has tens of thousands of distinct CDR3 sequences, roughly 4.2% seen once. The chain carries TRBV20-1 and TRBJ2-4, with 12 bases lining up with TRBD2. The specimen sequenced was whole blood. This TCR was recovered from an adult who was a healthcare worker with PCR-confirmed SARS-CoV-2 infection or an uninfected control (not recorded which). The CDR3 DNA reads as TGCAGTGCTAGGAGATGGCCTAGCGGGGGGGAGTACTTC. Amino acid sequence: CSARRWPSGGEYF.